The 11 T cell receptor beta chains below were found in one sample sequenced in a study of chemoradiotherapy in HPV16-positive cancers. Sequencing used immunoSEQ multiplex PCR; TCRdb keeps in-frame clones, though not all of them. The sample yields some 10,000 clones, 80% to 95% seen once. This specimen was blood, taken from a patient who underwent chemoradiotherapy. These receptors were collected from a human donor with HPV-associated anogenital cancer.

This clone was picked up a small number of times. In nucleotides, the CDR3 is TGCAGCGCAACCGGGACAGGGCCCTCTGGCTACACCTTC. Its protein is CSATGTGPSGYTF. The rearrangement joins TRBV29-1 to TRBJ1-2; TRBD1 agrees at 9 bases. The CDR3 runs 13 residues. V gave up 7 bases and J gave up 7 bases; unmatched junction bases: 10. Germline CDR1 and CDR2: SQVTM and ANQGSEA.

This chain links TRBV6-5 with TRBJ1-6, with no clear D. Trimming shortened V by 5 bases and J by 15 bases, and 14 bases separated the two germline ends. Germline CDR1 and CDR2: MNHEY and SVGAGI. CDR3 length: 12 residues. CDR3 sequence reads: CASSSSDMLLHF. CDR3 nucleotide sequence: TGTGCCAGCAGTAGCTCTGACATGCTCCTCCACTTT.

V gene TRBV6-1 combines with J gene TRBJ2-3; D possibly corresponds to TRBD1 (6 bases). The CDR3 loop spans 15 amino acids. V lost 7 bases, J lost 4 bases, and 18 bases lay in between. The germline CDR1 and CDR2 sequences are MNHNS and SASEGT. CDR3 sequence: CASKDRAWGPDTQYF. DNA of the CDR3: TGTGCCAGCAAGGACCGGGCCTGGGGGCCAGATACGCAGTATTTT.

The CDR3 DNA reads as TGTGCCAGCAGTTTTAAAGGGGGACGGAACACTGAAGCTTTCTTT. Translated, it gives CASSFKGGRNTEAFF. V is TRBV27 and J is TRBJ1-1; perhaps TRBD1 as D (6 bases). V gave up 3 bases and J gave up 1 base, with 12 bases separating them. Germline-derived CDR1 and CDR2 are MNHEY and SMNVEV (reference sequence). There are 15 residues in the CDR3.

The CDR3 sequence is CASSVAGGPRDEQFF. The CDR3 region has the DNA TGTGCCAGCAGCGTAGCGGGGGGGCCGAGGGATGAGCAGTTCTTC. The V gene is TRBV9, the J gene TRBJ2-1, with 8 bases fitting TRBD2. The CDR3 length is 15 residues. V trimming: 0 bases; J trimming: 8 bases; junction bases outside the gene matches: 7. The germline V gene encodes CDR1 SGDLS and CDR2 YYNGEE.

The V gene is TRBV29-1, the J gene TRBJ1-1; a weak D match, TRBD1 (6 bases). The CDR3 covers 13 residues. CDR1 SQVTM and CDR2 ANQGSEA come from the germline V gene. Trimming shortened V by 3 bases and J by 1 base, and 9 bases separated the two germline ends. For the CDR3, the DNA is TGCAGCGTTGAGGGGGCTTCGAACACTGAAGCTTTCTTT. Protein sequence: CSVEGASNTEAFF. The full variable domain, its missing parts supplied by reference TRBV29-1 and TRBJ1-1, is SAVISQKPSRDICQRGTSLTIQCQVDSQVTMMFWYRQQPGQSLTLIATANQGSEATYESGFVIDKFPISRPNLTFSTLTVSNMSPEDSSIYLCSVEGASNTEAFFGQGTRLTVV.

V and J are TRBV6-5 and TRBJ1-1; D gene ambiguous. The CDR3 is made up of 11 amino acids. Trimming shortened V by 6 bases and J by 6 bases, and 8 bases separated the two germline ends. The germline gives CDR1 MNHEY, CDR2 SVGAGI. The CDR3: CASRTKSEAFF. The DNA of the CDR3 is TGTGCCAGCAGAACAAAGTCTGAAGCTTTCTTT.

The V and J genes are TRBV4-1 and TRBJ1-2; D perhaps matches TRBD1 (6 bases). V was cut by 1 base and J by 2 bases, with 11 bases left in between. Germline CDR1 and CDR2: MGHRA and YSYEKL. This CDR3 has 15 amino acids. The CDR3 is CASSQVARGNYGYTF. In DNA form, the CDR3 reads TGCGCCAGCAGCCAAGTGGCCAGGGGCAACTATGGCTACACCTTC.

This sequence joins TRBV5-5 and TRBJ1-1; TRBD1 is a possible D gene (5 bases). CDR1 is SGHKS, CDR2 YYEKEE, per germline (reference sequence). Trimming left V 4 bases short and J 1 base short, with 26 bases between. The CDR3 consists of 19 residues. CDR3 amino acids: CASSHPLGGVGGANTEAFF. The CDR3 nucleotides are TGTGCCAGCAGCCATCCTCTTGGGGGGGTGGGTGGGGCGAACACTGAAGCTTTCTTT.

This rearrangement joins TRBV6-4 to TRBJ2-3; 7 bases are a match to TRBD2. The V gene end was trimmed by 2 bases and the J gene end by 2 bases; junction bases not matched to a gene: 4. CDR1 MRHNA and CDR2 SNTAGT come from the germline V gene. The CDR3 is 15 residues long. The CDR3 region is CASSDLAGDTDTQYF. CDR3 nucleotides: TGTGCCAGCAGTGACCTCGCGGGGGACACAGATACGCAGTATTTT.

V gene TRBV6-6 combines with J gene TRBJ1-6; perhaps TRBD1 as D (5 bases). The V end lost 5 bases, the J end lost 7 bases, and 18 bases lay between the germline ends. The CDR3 consists of 16 residues. Germline CDR1 MNHNY, CDR2 SVGAGI (reference sequence). DNA for the CDR3: TGTGCCAGCAGTCCCTGGATGGGGGAGGAAAATTCACCCCTCCACTTT. Protein sequence: CASSPWMGEENSPLHF.